These T cell receptor beta chains were read from a single sample in a study of T-cell memory formation after mild COVID-19. MiXCR, run by TCRdb on the 5' RACE reads, gives a single entry per CDR3 protein. The sample carries some 300,000 distinct CDR3 sequences, 20% to 25% recorded once. The sample was PBMCs or a T cell subset sorted from them (not recorded which). The receptors come from a man aged 18 to 29 who had mild COVID-19 (a few samples of this study predate the infection). Cell type and time point are not known. The CDR3 runs from the conserved cysteine through the conserved F or W. D genes are given only for firm matches. Only part of the rows carry a size: once, few, many, or a class if the clone is expanded.

size	V	D	J	CDR3	DNA
many	TRBV12-3/TRBV12-4	.	TRBJ1-2	CASSLRFNKNYGYTF	TGTGCCAGCAGTTTGCGGTTTAACAAGAACTATGGCTACACCTTC
.	TRBV20-1	.	TRBJ2-1	CSARDPREQFF	TGCAGTGCTAGAGACCCTCGAGAGCAGTTCTTC
.	TRBV9	.	TRBJ2-3	CASSVGASPSTDTQYF	TGTGCCAGCAGCGTTGGGGCTAGTCCTAGCACAGATACGCAGTATTTT
few	TRBV7-9	.	TRBJ2-7	CARLGHYEQYF	TGTGCCAGACTGGGGCACTACGAGCAGTACTTC
.	TRBV27	.	TRBJ2-3	CASSLGGHGDTQYF	TGTGCCAGCAGTTTAGGGGGCCACGGGGATACGCAGTATTTT
.	TRBV29-1	.	TRBJ2-2	CSVHRDTNTGELFF	TGCAGCGTACACCGGGACACTAACACCGGGGAGCTGTTTTTT
.	TRBV5-1	TRBD2	TRBJ2-7	CASSFRPSGGPYEQYF	TGCGCCAGCAGCTTTCGGCCTAGCGGGGGACCCTACGAGCAGTACTTC
few	TRBV12-3/TRBV12-4	.	TRBJ1-2	CATAGRENGYGYTF	TGTGCCACCGCTGGACGGGAGAATGGCTATGGCTACACCTTC
.	TRBV28	.	TRBJ2-1	CASSPLGTAYNEQFF	TGTGCCAGCAGTCCTTTGGGGACTGCGTACAATGAGCAGTTCTTC
few	TRBV6-5	TRBD2	TRBJ2-5	CASSYGRLAGETQYF	TGTGCCAGCAGTTACGGTAGACTAGCCGGAGAGACCCAGTACTTC
.	TRBV11-2	TRBD1	TRBJ1-3	CASSPDRDRDSGNTIYF	TGTGCCAGCAGCCCAGACCGGGACAGGGACTCTGGAAACACCATATATTTT
few	TRBV14	.	TRBJ2-1	CASSQGTYWQFF	TGTGCCAGCAGCCAAGGAACATATTGGCAGTTCTTC
.	TRBV4-2	.	TRBJ1-5	CPSSQDPPTDVSNQPQHF	TGTCCCAGCAGCCAAGATCCCCCTACTGATGTTAGCAATCAGCCCCAGCATTTT
few	TRBV12-3/TRBV12-4	.	TRBJ2-3	CASSSAGRTQYF	TGTGCCAGCAGTTCGGCCGGACGGACGCAGTATTTT
.	TRBV7-3	.	TRBJ2-3	CASSFWGGTDTQYF	TGTGCCAGCAGCTTTTGGGGCGGGACAGATACGCAGTATTTT
.	TRBV10-3	.	TRBJ1-1	CAISEVRDTEAFF	TGTGCCATCAGTGAAGTGAGGGACACTGAAGCTTTCTTT